The clone carrying this T cell receptor beta chain was seen more than once but under ten times. The time point denotes: patch test 1, 2 weeks after DPC sensitization. Treatment given: therapeutic diphenylcyclopropenone sensitization with weekly scalp DPC. This sample is part of a study of human T cells and chemical hapten exposure. The wider study: The study sensitized with 2% DPC on a 2 cm by 2 cm patch of upper inner arm skin. Patches that contained 0.01% DPC were applied to the upper back and read at 6 days.

This CDR3 spans 15 amino acids. Per the germline V gene, CDR1 is SQVTM and CDR2 is ANQGSEA. J gave up 4 bases and V 2 bases, and 5 bases lay outside the gene matches. A single record per CDR3 protein comes from TCRdb applying MiXCR to the RACE reads. The sample includes 370,000 or so distinct CDR3 sequences, 4% to 5.5% of them seen just once. Material: whole blood, obtained in connection with sensitization to the hapten diphenylcyclopropenone (DPC). This chain joins TRBV29-1 and TRBJ2-3, with 11 bases identical to TRBD2. The source of this sequence is a woman between 45 and 60 years old with alopecia areata. Some clones in this sample may be carry-over from other donors' samples. The CDR3 region is CSVETSGSRADTQYF. DNA for the CDR3: TGCAGCGTTGAAACTAGCGGGAGTAGGGCAGATACGCAGTATTTT.